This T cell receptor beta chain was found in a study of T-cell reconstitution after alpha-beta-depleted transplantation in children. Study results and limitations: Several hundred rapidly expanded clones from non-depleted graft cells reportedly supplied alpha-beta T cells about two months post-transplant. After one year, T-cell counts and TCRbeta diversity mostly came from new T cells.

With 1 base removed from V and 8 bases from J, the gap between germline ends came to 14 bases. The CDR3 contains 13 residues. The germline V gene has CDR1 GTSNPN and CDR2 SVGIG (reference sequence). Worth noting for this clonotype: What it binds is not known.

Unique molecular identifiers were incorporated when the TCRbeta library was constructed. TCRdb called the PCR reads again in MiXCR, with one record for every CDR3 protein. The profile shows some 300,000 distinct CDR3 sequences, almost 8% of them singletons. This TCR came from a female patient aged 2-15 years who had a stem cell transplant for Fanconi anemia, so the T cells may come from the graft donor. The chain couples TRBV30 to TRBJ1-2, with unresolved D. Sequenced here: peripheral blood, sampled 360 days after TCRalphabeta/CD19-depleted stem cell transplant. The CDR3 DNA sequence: TGTGCCTGGAGTGGGCGTCGGGGATACGGCTACACCTTC. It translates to CAWSGRRGYGYTF.